The 32 T cell receptor beta chains below all came from one sample that was sequenced in a study of OX40 agonist ivuxolimab in advanced cancers. The repertoire was sequenced with immunoSEQ multiplex PCR; TCRdb's copy has only in-frame clones and lacks some. There are fewer than 25,000 clones in the sample; just under 75% occur only once, and around 19% lies in the top ten. Specimen: CD4+ or CD8+ T cells sorted from blood, collected in a trial of the OX40 agonist ivuxolimab. Receptor source: an adult with an advanced solid tumor such as melanoma, head and neck, liver or kidney cancer.

This clone occurred once. The chain carries TRBV7-9 and TRBJ2-5; 7 nucleotides agree with TRBD1. Germline lookup yields CDR1 SEHNR and CDR2 FQNEAQ (reference sequence). There are 17 residues in the CDR3. V gave up 4 bases and J gave up 3 bases; unmatched junction bases: 14. The CDR3 reads CASSSRPDLGTEETQYF. The CDR3 nucleotides are TGTGCCAGCAGCTCCCGTCCCGATTTAGGGACAGAAGAGACCCAGTACTTC.

The chain employs TRBV4-3 and TRBJ2-1, with 7 bases lining up with TRBD1. J was trimmed by 9 bases and V by 3 bases; bases with no gene match: 14. The germline V gene encodes CDR1 LGHNA and CDR2 YSLEER. This CDR3 has 16 amino acids. The CDR3 region has the DNA TGCGCCAGCAGCCAGTCGACAGGGTGGCAAGGTGGTGAGCAGTTCTTC. This codes for CASSQSTGWQGGEQFF.

The chain has TRBV7-6 and TRBJ2-5, with 10 nucleotides matching TRBD2. The CDR3 totals 15 residues. Germline V gene lookup returns CDR1 SGHVS and CDR2 FNYEAQ. With 7 bases clipped from V and 1 base from J, the junction kept 6 bases outside the gene matches. The CDR3 is CASTRLAGLQETQYF. In DNA, the CDR3 is TGTGCCAGCACGCGACTAGCGGGCCTCCAAGAGACCCAGTACTTC.

The CDR3 loop reads CASSVGAGQETQYF. For the CDR3, the DNA is TGTGCCAGCAGCGTAGGTGCGGGACAAGAGACCCAGTACTTC. V usage is TRBV9 and J usage is TRBJ2-5, with a tentative D call TRBD2 (6 bases). V was trimmed by 0 bases and J by 2 bases, leaving 8 bases between them. The CDR3 extends over 14 amino acids. CDR1 and CDR2 from the germline V gene are SGDLS and YYNGEE. Supplemented by reference TRBV9 and TRBJ2-5, the full variable domain reads DSGVTQTPKHLITATGQRVTLRCSPRSGDLSVYWYQQSLDQGLQFLIQYYNGEERAKGNILERFSAQQFPDLHSELNLSSLELGDSALYFCASSVGAGQETQYFGPGTRLLVL.

This clone was observed a single time. This chain uses TRBV25-1 with TRBJ1-2; 11 nucleotides align to TRBD1. J was trimmed by 3 bases and V by 4 bases; bases with no gene match: 4. There are 15 residues in the CDR3. The V gene's germline CDR1 is MGHDK and CDR2 SYGVNS. The CDR3 loop is CASSAWDRGDYGYTF. Written as DNA, the CDR3 is TGTGCCAGCAGTGCCTGGGACAGGGGGGACTATGGCTACACCTTC.

This clone counts as medium-sized. This chain links TRBV7-9 with TRBJ1-2; no definite D call. The CDR3 length is 14 residues. V gave up 3 bases and J gave up 4 bases, with 12 bases separating them. CDR1 and CDR2 (germline): SEHNR, FQNEAQ (reference sequence). CDR3 sequence (DNA): TGTGCCAGCAGCTTGATGGTGGCCGGCTATGGCTACACCTTC. This encodes CASSLMVAGYGYTF.

In its sample, this clone was seen many times. V is TRBV28 and J is TRBJ2-7; perhaps TRBD1 as D (6 bases). The CDR3 has 13 amino acids. V lost 9 bases to trimming and J lost 3 bases, with 15 bases between them. Germline CDR1 reads MDHEN; CDR2 reads SYDVKM. The CDR3 sequence: CASLDRILYEQYF. The CDR3, as DNA: TGTGCCAGTCTCGACAGGATCCTCTACGAGCAGTACTTC.

This clone has just one count. V usage is TRBV9 and J usage is TRBJ2-3, with 9 bases identical to TRBD2. Germline-derived CDR1 and CDR2 are SGDLS and YYNGEE. CDR3 length: 14 amino acids. With V trimmed by 4 bases and J by 1 base, 1 base remained unmatched. For the CDR3, the DNA is TGTGCCAGCAGCCCTAGCGGGGGCACAGATACGCAGTATTTT. Protein sequence: CASSPSGGTDTQYF.

This clone was detected once. The chain recombines TRBV5-1 with TRBJ2-7, with 8 positions matching TRBD2. This CDR3 region has 15 residues. From germline, CDR1 is SGHRS and CDR2 YFSETQ. Trimming cost V 4 bases and J 5 bases; bases outside gene matches: 11. The CDR3 loop is CASSAGKLAAHEQYF. In nucleotides, the CDR3 is TGCGCCAGCAGCGCTGGCAAACTAGCGGCCCACGAGCAGTACTTC.

This sequence joins TRBV27 and TRBJ2-2; maybe TRBD2 (7 bases). V was clipped by 3 bases and J by 6 bases, with 8 bases between them. Germline V gene data show CDR1 as MNHEY and CDR2 as SMNVEV (reference sequence). The CDR3 has 13 residues. The CDR3 bases are TGTGCCAGCAGTTTGCGGGGGCCCGGGGAGCTGTTTTTT. It encodes CASSLRGPGELFF.

The table lists this clone with a count of one. The chain uses TRBV5-6 and TRBJ1-1; 9 bases are a match to TRBD1. V shed 7 bases and J 0 bases; nucleotides not matched to a gene: 4. Germline loops: CDR1 SGHDT, CDR2 YYEEEE. The CDR3 length is 14 residues. The CDR3 loop reads CASLRTGVNTEAFF. The DNA of the CDR3 is TGTGCCAGCTTACGGACAGGGGTGAACACTGAAGCTTTCTTT.

The genes are TRBV6-9 and TRBJ2-1; D gene ambiguous. CDR1 and CDR2 from the germline V gene are MNHGY and SVAAGI. V lost 3 bases and J lost 0, with 9 bases in between. The length of the CDR3 is 15 residues. CDR3 residues: CASSYSPNSYNEQFF. The CDR3 DNA is TGTGCCAGCAGTTACTCCCCTAACTCCTACAATGAGCAGTTCTTC.

The V and J genes are TRBV27 and TRBJ2-6; D perhaps matches TRBD1 (6 bases). CDR1 is MNHEY, CDR2 SMNVEV, per germline (reference sequence). The CDR3 is 15 amino acids. Trimming pared 6 bases from V and 1 base from J, leaving 10 bases between. CDR3 sequence: CASRPTGSGANVLTF. The CDR3 DNA is TGTGCCAGCAGACCTACAGGGTCTGGGGCCAACGTCCTGACTTTC.

This clone occurred once. This chain joins TRBV7-9 and TRBJ2-7; TRBD1 is a possible D gene (6 bases). V shed 5 bases and J shed 5 bases, with 16 bases lying between them. The germline V gene encodes CDR1 SEHNR and CDR2 FQNEAQ (reference sequence). The CDR3 is 14 residues long. CDR3 nucleotides: TGTGCCAGCAGCGCTGCAGGGGTATATGACGAGCAGTACTTC. As protein: CASSAAGVYDEQYF. Variable domain in full (rest from reference TRBV7-9 and TRBJ2-7): DTGVSQNPRHKITKRGQNVTFRCDPISEHNRLYWYRQTLGQGPEFLTYFQNEAQLEKSRLLSDRFSAERPKGSFSTLEIQRTEQGDSAMYLCASSAAGVYDEQYFGPGTRLTVT.

V is TRBV18 and J is TRBJ2-5; D gene uncertain. V shed 8 bases and J shed 0 bases, with 10 bases lying between them. Looked up from germline, CDR1 is KGHSH and CDR2 is LQKENI. The CDR3 runs 13 residues. The CDR3 region is CASTRIDQETQYF. The CDR3 DNA is TGTGCCAGCACCCGAATCGACCAAGAGACCCAGTACTTC.

The chain combines TRBV30 with TRBJ1-1; 7 bases align to TRBD1. The length of the CDR3 is 13 residues. Germline assignment: CDR1 GTSNPN and CDR2 SVGIG (reference sequence). Trimming removed 3 bases from V and 7 bases from J; junction bases left unmatched: 8. In DNA form, the CDR3 reads TGTGCCTGGAGCGATAAGGGGGCGCATGAAGCTTTCTTT. Amino acids: CAWSDKGAHEAFF.

This chain joins TRBV6-5 and TRBJ2-5, with D perhaps TRBD2 (7 bases). Trimming stripped 6 bases from V and 5 bases from J, with 19 bases between. CDR1 MNHEY and CDR2 SVGAGI come from the germline V gene. The CDR3 is 15 residues long. DNA for the CDR3: TGTGCCAGCAGCCCGGGGGGCGGGGTGGCGGAGACCCAGTACTTC. Translated: CASSPGGGVAETQYF.

This clone was counted a few times. The V gene is TRBV5-6, the J gene TRBJ2-3; D is ambiguous. Trimming took 3 bases from V and 6 from J, leaving 8 bases between them. The CDR3 sequence is 12 residues long. Germline V lookup: CDR1 SGHDT, CDR2 YYEEEE. The CDR3 coding sequence is TGTGCCAGCAGCTCTGGGGTGGATACGCAGTATTTT. Translating it yields CASSSGVDTQYF.

The chain uses TRBV7-9 and TRBJ2-2; D may be TRBD1 or TRBD2 (6 bases each). CDR3 length: 16 residues. The V gene lost 5 bases and the J gene lost 4 bases, with 17 bases spanning the gap. Germline assignment: CDR1 SEHNR and CDR2 FQNEAQ (reference sequence). CDR3 region: CASSPPGGIRTGELFF. The CDR3 region has the DNA TGTGCCAGCAGCCCTCCCGGGGGCATACGCACCGGGGAGCTGTTTTTT.

This chain joins TRBV21-1 and TRBJ2-5; TRBD2, the table's D call, was not compared with the DNA. TRBV21-1 is termed a pseudogene. This CDR3 is built from 15 residues. The CDR3 reads CASSTRGGGSETQYF. CDR3 sequence (DNA): TGTGCCAGCAGCACCCGAGGGGGGGGATCGGAGACCCAGTACTTC.

The genes are TRBV5-6 and TRBJ1-5; 8 bases match TRBD1. Germline V CDR1 and CDR2: SGHDT, YYEEEE. The V and J ends lost 0 bases and 5 bases, in that order; junction bases with no gene match: 4. This CDR3 region has 15 residues. The CDR3 protein is CASSLVSGGHQPQHF. The CDR3 DNA reads TGTGCCAGCAGCTTGGTATCAGGGGGCCATCAGCCCCAGCATTTT. The full variable domain, its missing parts supplied by reference TRBV5-6 and TRBJ1-5, is DAGVTQSPTHLIKTRGQQVTLRCSPKSGHDTVSWYQQALGQGPQFIFQYYEEEERQRGNFPDRFSGHQFPNYSSELNVNALLLGDSALYLCASSLVSGGHQPQHFGDGTRLSIL.

In its sample, this clone was seen a few times. The V call is TRBV11-2, the J call TRBJ2-2; D not certain. The V gene's germline CDR1 is SGHAT and CDR2 FQNNGV. The CDR3 sequence is 13 residues long. V lost 0 bases and J lost 6, with 5 bases in between. CDR3 protein: CASSLDRAGELFF. Written as DNA, the CDR3 is TGTGCCAGCAGCTTAGATAGAGCCGGGGAGCTGTTTTTT.

This clone was counted a single time. The rearrangement uses TRBV21-1 and TRBJ2-7; the table gives TRBD1 as D, unverified against the DNA. TRBV21-1 is classified as a pseudogene. This CDR3 is 16 amino acids long. The CDR3 here is CASSKGGQPTPYEQYF. Here the CDR3 DNA reads TGTGCCAGCAGCAAAGGGGGACAGCCGACGCCCTACGAGCAGTACTTC.

The chain is built from TRBV19 and TRBJ2-2; no clear D gene. Trimming pared 3 bases from V and 4 bases from J, leaving 18 bases between. Looked up from germline, CDR1 is LNHDA and CDR2 is SQIVND (reference sequence). This CDR3 has 17 residues. The CDR3 DNA is TGTGCCAGTAGTATTTGGTGGGCTGAGGTGTTCACCGGGGAGCTGTTTTTT. Its translation: CASSIWWAEVFTGELFF.

DNA of the CDR3: TGTGCCAGCAGCTCAACGGCGGGACTCCAAGAGACCCAGTACTTC. Translated: CASSSTAGLQETQYF. This chain links TRBV7-2 with TRBJ2-5, with a tentative D call TRBD2 (6 bases). Germline-derived CDR1 and CDR2 are SGHTA and FQGNSA. V lost 4 bases and J 1 base, leaving 13 bases between the germline ends. The CDR3 extends over 15 amino acids.

This chain uses TRBV7-7 with TRBJ1-4; weak D call: TRBD1 (6 bases). From germline, CDR1 is SSHAT and CDR2 FNYEAQ (reference sequence). There are 14 residues in the CDR3. CDR3 sequence: CVSSPDRTNEKLFF. The CDR3 DNA is TGTGTTAGCAGCCCTGACAGGACTAATGAAAAACTGTTTTTT.

The chain uses TRBV7-6 and TRBJ2-7; D possibly corresponds to TRBD2 (7 bases). Germline CDR1 and CDR2: SGHVS and FNYEAQ. V dropped 5 bases and J dropped 3 bases, with 17 bases sitting between them. This CDR3 contains 15 residues. The CDR3 sequence: CASSRGGGQGYEQYF. CDR3 in DNA: TGTGCCAGCAGCAGAGGGGGGGGCCAAGGCTACGAGCAGTACTTC.

The chain recombines TRBV25-1 with TRBJ2-6, with D possibly TRBD1 on 6 matching bases. In germline, CDR1 is MGHDK, CDR2 SYGVNS. V lost 5 bases, J lost 4 bases, and 9 bases lay in between. The CDR3 is 14 amino acids. The CDR3 nucleotides read TGTGCCAGCAGTCCCGGACAGGGGGCCAACGTCCTGACTTTC. It yields the protein CASSPGQGANVLTF.

This chain links TRBV5-6 with TRBJ2-5, with a weak D call TRBD2 (7 bases). CDR1 is SGHDT, CDR2 YYEEEE, per germline. The CDR3 spans 14 residues. V was trimmed by 3 bases and J by 5 bases, leaving 14 bases between them. The CDR3: CASSYAGAEETQYF. Written as DNA, the CDR3 is TGTGCCAGCAGCTACGCGGGGGCCGAGGAGACCCAGTACTTC.

This clone was counted a single time. The chain carries TRBV7-6 and TRBJ2-1; 8 bases match TRBD1. Losses at the gene ends were 3 bases for V and 4 bases for J; bases not matched to a gene: 8. The CDR3 has 16 residues. Germline values: CDR1 SGHVS, CDR2 FNYEAQ. The DNA of the CDR3 is TGTGCCAGCAGCTTTCAGGGGGCTGGCGTTTACAATGAGCAGTTCTTC. This translates into CASSFQGAGVYNEQFF.

This clone came up a few times. V is TRBV30 and J is TRBJ2-7, with 11 bases aligning to TRBD1. After removal of 8 bases from V and 2 bases from J, the junction contained 2 bases not matched to a gene. Germline assignment: CDR1 GTSNPN and CDR2 SVGIG (reference sequence). The CDR3 is made up of 12 amino acids. This CDR3 reads CAGTGGPYEQYF. DNA of the CDR3: TGTGCCGGGACAGGGGGGCCCTACGAGCAGTACTTC.

By its share, this clone is medium-sized. The rearrangement joins TRBV5-6 to TRBJ1-6; 9 bases map to TRBD1. Trimming at V came to 3 bases and at J to 10 bases, leaving 5 bases not matched to a gene. This CDR3 has 14 residues. Germline values: CDR1 SGHDT, CDR2 YYEEEE. In nucleotides, the CDR3 is TGTGCCAGCAGCTGGGACAGGGTCGGCTCACCCCTCCACTTT. Translated, it gives CASSWDRVGSPLHF. Full variable domain (rest looked up from reference TRBV5-6 and TRBJ1-6): DAGVTQSPTHLIKTRGQQVTLRCSPKSGHDTVSWYQQALGQGPQFIFQYYEEEERQRGNFPDRFSGHQFPNYSSELNVNALLLGDSALYLCASSWDRVGSPLHFGNGTRLTVT.